The rows below give T cell receptor beta chains drawn from one sample of a study of blood T cell repertoires in COVID-19. Data came from immunoSEQ multiplex PCR; TCRdb stores just in-frame clones and leaves some out. The table has some 300,000 clones, approximately 90% seen once. The specimen sequenced was PBMCs or T cells enriched from blood (not recorded which). These receptor sequences come from a woman aged 55-75 years in a cohort exposed to, infected with or recovered from COVID-19 (not recorded which). The CDR3 runs from the conserved cysteine through the conserved F or W. A D gene is named only where the DNA matches it firmly. Clone size is not always given. Where it is, it says once, few, many or a class for expanded clones.

d_call: -; cdr3_length: 14; v_call: TRBV7-3; j_call: TRBJ2-7; clone_size: -; cdr3_nt: TGTGCCAGCAGCTTACAGGCAGGGACCTACGAGCAGTACTTC; cdr3_aa: CASSLQAGTYEQYF
d_call: -; cdr3_length: 13; v_call: TRBV10-1; j_call: TRBJ2-1; clone_size: once; cdr3_nt: TGCGCCAGCAGTGAGAACATAAACAATGAGCAGTTCTTC; cdr3_aa: CASSENINNEQFF
d_call: TRBD1; cdr3_length: 15; v_call: TRBV5-1; j_call: TRBJ2-1; clone_size: -; cdr3_nt: TGCGCCAGCAGCCCCATTCCTCAGGGGGACAATGAGCAGTTCTTC; cdr3_aa: CASSPIPQGDNEQFF
d_call: -; cdr3_length: 15; v_call: TRBV5-8; j_call: TRBJ1-1; clone_size: -; cdr3_nt: TGTGCCAGCAGCCGGACTGGACAGTTGAACACTGAAGCTTTCTTT; cdr3_aa: CASSRTGQLNTEAFF
d_call: TRBD2; cdr3_length: 17; v_call: TRBV7-3; j_call: TRBJ2-1; clone_size: -; cdr3_nt: TGTGCCAGCAGCTTAATATTTGCGGGAGGGAACCACAATGAGCAGTTCTTC; cdr3_aa: CASSLIFAGGNHNEQFF
d_call: TRBD1; cdr3_length: 15; v_call: TRBV18; j_call: TRBJ1-3; clone_size: -; cdr3_nt: TGTGCCAGCTCACCCGGAGGGACAGCTGGAAACACCATATATTTT; cdr3_aa: CASSPGGTAGNTIYF
d_call: -; cdr3_length: 14; v_call: TRBV30; j_call: TRBJ2-5; clone_size: -; cdr3_nt: TGTGCCTGGAGTGTACTTGGGGGCGGTGAGACCCAGTACTTC; cdr3_aa: CAWSVLGGGETQYF
d_call: TRBD1; cdr3_length: 13; v_call: TRBV5-6; j_call: TRBJ1-2; clone_size: -; cdr3_nt: TGTGCCAGCAGTCCAGGGGGTGTCTATGGCTACACCTTC; cdr3_aa: CASSPGGVYGYTF
d_call: TRBD1; cdr3_length: 13; v_call: TRBV6-6; j_call: TRBJ1-2; clone_size: -; cdr3_nt: TGTGCCAGCAGTGGCGGACAGGCGGTCGGCTACACCTTC; cdr3_aa: CASSGGQAVGYTF
d_call: -; cdr3_length: 14; v_call: TRBV27; j_call: TRBJ1-2; clone_size: -; cdr3_nt: TGTGCCAGCAGTTTCCGTCAGGGGTACTATGGCTACACCTTC; cdr3_aa: CASSFRQGYYGYTF
d_call: -; cdr3_length: 16; v_call: TRBV27; j_call: TRBJ2-5; clone_size: -; cdr3_nt: TGTGCCAGCAGTGATACCGGGACTCCGGCAGGAGAGACCCAGTACTTC; cdr3_aa: CASSDTGTPAGETQYF
d_call: TRBD2; cdr3_length: 18; v_call: TRBV4-3; j_call: TRBJ2-2; clone_size: -; cdr3_nt: TGCGCCAGCAGCCAAGATTTCAAGTCTAGCGGGAGCACCGGGGAGCTGTTTTTT; cdr3_aa: CASSQDFKSSGSTGELFF
d_call: -; cdr3_length: 15; v_call: TRBV28; j_call: TRBJ2-3; clone_size: once; cdr3_nt: TGTGCCAGCAGACCGTGGGCCGCCACCACAGATACGCAGTATTTT; cdr3_aa: CASRPWAATTDTQYF
d_call: TRBD1; cdr3_length: 16; v_call: TRBV28; j_call: TRBJ1-5; clone_size: -; cdr3_nt: TGTGCCAGCAGCCTTACCGGGACAGGGTTGAATCAGCCCCAGCATTTT; cdr3_aa: CASSLTGTGLNQPQHF
d_call: TRBD1; cdr3_length: 15; v_call: TRBV6-5; j_call: TRBJ1-2; clone_size: once; cdr3_nt: TGTGCCAGCAGTTACCAGGGACAGGGGGCGCAAGGCTACACCTTC; cdr3_aa: CASSYQGQGAQGYTF
d_call: -; cdr3_length: 11; v_call: TRBV30; j_call: TRBJ1-1; clone_size: -; cdr3_nt: TGTGCCTGGAGGCGGAACACTGAAGCTTTCTTT; cdr3_aa: CAWRRNTEAFF
d_call: TRBD2; cdr3_length: 17; v_call: TRBV5-6; j_call: TRBJ2-3; clone_size: -; cdr3_nt: TGTGCCAGCAGCTTCTCCACTAGCGGGATCCCGCAAGATACGCAGTATTTT; cdr3_aa: CASSFSTSGIPQDTQYF
d_call: TRBD2; cdr3_length: 16; v_call: TRBV7-6; j_call: TRBJ2-3; clone_size: -; cdr3_nt: TGTGCCAGCCAAACGAACGGCGGGAGGGGCACAGATACGCAGTATTTT; cdr3_aa: CASQTNGGRGTDTQYF
d_call: -; cdr3_length: 12; v_call: TRBV12-5; j_call: TRBJ2-5; clone_size: -; cdr3_nt: TGTGCTAGTGGTTTAGCGCAGGGCGACCAGTACTTC; cdr3_aa: CASGLAQGDQYF
d_call: TRBD1; cdr3_length: 16; v_call: TRBV7-2; j_call: TRBJ2-3; clone_size: -; cdr3_nt: TGTGCCAGCGGCTCCGGCCGGGACAGGGGTCCAGATACGCAGTATTTT; cdr3_aa: CASGSGRDRGPDTQYF
d_call: -; cdr3_length: 16; v_call: TRBV21-1; j_call: TRBJ2-1; clone_size: few; cdr3_nt: TGTGCCAGCAGCAAAAGTCGGGAGGACTCCTACAATGAGCAGTTCTTC; cdr3_aa: CASSKSREDSYNEQFF
d_call: -; cdr3_length: 16; v_call: TRBV5-1; j_call: TRBJ2-1; clone_size: once; cdr3_nt: TGCGCCAGCAGCTTGGCTAGCCTCAGCTCCTACAATGAGCAGTTCTTC; cdr3_aa: CASSLASLSSYNEQFF